This T cell receptor (beta chain) came from a study of OX40 agonist ivuxolimab in advanced cancers. Turning to the study itself: The patients received ivuxolimab by intravenous route every 2 weeks at 0.01 to 10 mg/kg. General study results and limits: Relative to CD4+ cells, CD8+ T cells on average had more expanded clones. At doses 0.1 to 3.0 mg/kg, CD4+ and CD8+ clones expanded.

The repertoire was sequenced with immunoSEQ multiplex PCR; TCRdb's copy has only in-frame clones and lacks some. The sample yields 30,000 or so clones, approximately 80% seen once. The CDR3 runs to 15 residues. Trimming cost V 8 bases and J 1 base; bases outside gene matches: 6. Germline loops: CDR1 MNHNY, CDR2 SVGAGI (reference sequence). About this clone itself: Its cognate antigen is unknown.

If patients had autoimmune disease history or systemic immunosuppression, they were excluded. The receptor's source is an adult with an advanced solid tumor such as melanoma, head and neck, liver or kidney cancer. The sequencing here drew on CD4+ or CD8+ T cells sorted from blood, taken in a trial of the OX40 agonist ivuxolimab. The chain has TRBV6-6 and TRBJ2-2, with 8 bases aligning to TRBD2. The CDR3 loop is CASGNGRENTGELFF. CDR3 DNA: TGTGCCAGCGGGAACGGGAGGGAGAACACCGGGGAGCTGTTTTTT.